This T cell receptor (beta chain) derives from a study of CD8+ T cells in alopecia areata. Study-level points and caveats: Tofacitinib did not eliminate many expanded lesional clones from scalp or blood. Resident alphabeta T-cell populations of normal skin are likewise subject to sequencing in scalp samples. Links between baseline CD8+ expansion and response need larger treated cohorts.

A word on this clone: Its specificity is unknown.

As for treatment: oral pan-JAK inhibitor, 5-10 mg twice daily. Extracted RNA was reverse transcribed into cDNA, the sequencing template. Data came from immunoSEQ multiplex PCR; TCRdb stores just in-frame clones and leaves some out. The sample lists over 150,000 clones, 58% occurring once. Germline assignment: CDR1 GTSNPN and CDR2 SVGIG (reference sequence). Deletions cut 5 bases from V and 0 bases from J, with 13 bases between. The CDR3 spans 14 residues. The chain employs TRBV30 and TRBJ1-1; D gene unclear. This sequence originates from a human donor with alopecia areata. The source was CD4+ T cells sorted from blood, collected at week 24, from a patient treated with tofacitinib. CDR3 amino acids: CAWALERMNTEAFF. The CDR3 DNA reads TGTGCCTGGGCCCTGGAGCGGATGAACACTGAAGCTTTCTTT.